This T cell receptor (beta chain) emerged from a study of blood T cells in healthy people across ages. CDR1 is SGHRS and CDR2 is YFSETQ in the germline V gene. The CDR3 contains 15 residues. V shed 1 base and J shed 2 bases, with 13 bases lying between them. Study-level results: When one million T cells were used, diversity estimates were thought to be underestimates. The fall in TCR beta diversity per million T cells was roughly linear with age. Because sorting was not performed, PBMCs prevented conclusive naive versus antigen-experienced comparison.

Collection of roughly 10 milliliters of peripheral blood was performed for each donor. This clonotype was seen a few times. Its target is not known. Next came a second PCR, run for about 7 to 11 cycles, which used a sample-barcoded 5' primer along with a J-beta primer mix. TCRdb fed the 5' RACE reads into MiXCR, producing one record per CDR3 protein. Altogether around 900,000 distinct CDR3 sequences are present, roughly 50% being singletons, with the ten largest covering roughly 23%. The origin of this receptor is a woman aged 55-69 years in good health. The chain employs TRBV5-1 and TRBJ2-7; D may correspond to TRBD1 or TRBD2 (5 bases each). The specimen was blood. The CDR3 sequence: CASSLWGSATYEQYF. For the CDR3, the DNA is TGCGCCAGCAGCTTGTGGGGGTCAGCAACCTACGAGCAGTACTTC.